These 20 T cell receptor beta chains were all obtained from the same sample, sequenced in a study of molecular identifiers for immune sequencing clone quantification. TCRdb reprocessed the PCR reads via MiXCR and lists one record per CDR3 protein. The sample lists over 50,000 distinct CDR3 sequences, around 34% occurring once. The sample comprised naive CD8+ T cells from blood, with Jurkat cell RNA spiked in. Subset defined: FACS-sorted CD8+CD4-CCR7+CD45RA+ naive T cells. The receptors stem from a human donor in good health. Some libraries in this study had Jurkat cell RNA spiked in.

This clonotype has ten or more counts. The genes are TRBV15 and TRBJ2-2; D might be TRBD2 (6 bases). Trimming took 1 base from V and 4 from J, leaving 10 bases between them. The CDR3 sequence is 15 residues long. CDR1 is LNHNV and CDR2 is YYDKDF in the germline V gene (reference sequence). The CDR3 reads CATSRGLVSTGELFF. DNA of the CDR3: TGTGCCACCAGCAGAGGACTAGTGAGCACCGGGGAGCTGTTTTTT. Filled out from reference TRBV15 and TRBJ2-2, the complete variable domain reads DAMVIQNPRYQVTQFGKPVTLSCSQTLNHNVMYWYQQKSSQAPKLLFHYYDKDFNNEADTPDNFQSRRPNTSFCFLDIRSPGLGDTAMYLCATSRGLVSTGELFFGEGSRLTVL.

On this clonotype itself: A much larger clone lies one base from this, so it may be a read error. No conserved phenylalanine or tryptophan ends this CDR3, so it is likely a read error. The chain uses TRBV29-1 and TRBJ1-1; 10 bases match TRBD1. V dropped 7 bases and J dropped 2; count of bases not matched to a gene: 10. Germline-derived CDR1 and CDR2 are SQVTM and ANQGSEA. The CDR3 length is 15 residues. For the CDR3, the DNA is TGCAGCGCATATCCCGGACAGGGGGAAAACACTGAAGCTTTCCTT. Its protein is CSAYPGQGENTEAFL.

This sequence joins TRBV29-1 and TRBJ2-3, with D possibly TRBD1 on 5 matching bases. Trimming cost V 3 bases and J 2 bases, with 12 bases left between them. Germline V lookup: CDR1 SQVTM, CDR2 ANQGSEA. There are 14 residues in the CDR3. CDR3 in DNA: TGCAGCGTTGAGGGGCGCCCACTCACAGATACGCAGTATTTT. Its protein is CSVEGRPLTDTQYF.

The chain joins TRBV20-1 to TRBJ2-1; D uncertain. This CDR3 is built from 13 residues. V was cut by 6 bases and J by 2 bases, with 11 bases left in between. Germline V CDR1 and CDR2: DFQATT, SNEGSKA (reference sequence). In nucleotides, the CDR3 is TGCAGTGCGGAGCGAAGCGCCTACAATGAGCAGTTCTTC. This sequence encodes CSAERSAYNEQFF.

As for this clonotype: A much larger clone differs by one base, so this may be a read error. The chain links TRBV12-3 or TRBV12-4 to TRBJ1-1; 7 bases match TRBD1. The V and J ends lost 6 bases and 1 base, in that order; junction bases with no gene match: 8. The CDR3 totals 15 residues. In nucleotides, the CDR3 is TGTGCCAGCAGGTTGGGTAGGGGGCCGAACACTGAAGCTTTCTTT. This gives the protein CASRLGRGPNTEAFF.

This chain links TRBV14 with TRBJ1-5; D gene ambiguous. Germline lookup yields CDR1 SGHDN and CDR2 FVKESK. Trimming removed 0 bases from V and 6 bases from J, with 6 bases in between. The CDR3 is made up of 13 amino acids. The CDR3 here is CASSQDLGQPQHF. The DNA for the CDR3 is TGTGCCAGCAGCCAAGATCTTGGTCAGCCCCAGCATTTT.

The V gene is TRBV14, the J gene TRBJ2-5; 8 nucleotides align to TRBD2. CDR1 is SGHDN and CDR2 is FVKESK in the germline V gene. V dropped 4 bases and J dropped 5; count of bases not matched to a gene: 9. The CDR3 spans 15 residues. For the CDR3, the DNA is TGTGCCAGCAGCCTCAGCGGGAGCGGAACGGAGACCCAGTACTTC. Encoded protein: CASSLSGSGTETQYF.

This clonotype showed up just once. A junction boundary mismatches the germline segment, possibly from a read error. The chain has TRBV28 and TRBJ2-1; 8 bases are shared with TRBD2. The CDR3 covers 16 residues. Germline CDR1 reads MDHEN; CDR2 reads SYDVKM. The CDR3 sequence: CASSLAAGAHYNEQSF. CDR3 DNA: TGTGCCAGCAGTTTAGCAGCGGGAGCTCACTACAATGAGCAGTCCTTC.

Details on this clonotype: The conserved phenylalanine or tryptophan is not found at the CDR3 terminus, so this likely reflects a read error. The chain couples TRBV7-2 to TRBJ2-1; no clear D gene. The CDR3 spans 13 residues. Trimming left V 1 base short and J 9 bases short, with 10 bases between. Germline lookup yields CDR1 SGHTA and CDR2 FQGNSA. The CDR3 nucleotides read TGTGCCAGCAGCTTAGGTACTGCTAGTGAGCAGTTCATC. It yields the protein CASSLGTASEQFI.

This chain connects TRBV9 to TRBJ2-2, with D unclear. The CDR3 is made up of 15 amino acids. CDR1 and CDR2 (germline): SGDLS, YYNGEE. Between the trimmed V and J ends, which lost 0 bases and 0 bases, there was a span of 6 bases. The CDR3 here is CASSVALSNTGELFF. The CDR3 DNA is TGTGCCAGCAGCGTAGCCCTCTCGAACACCGGGGAGCTGTTTTTT.

In the case of this clonotype: Germline is not matched at one junction end, which may reflect a read error. The rearrangement links TRBV6-2 or TRBV6-3 to TRBJ2-1; 10 bases align to TRBD1. The germline gives CDR1 MNHEY, CDR2 SVGEGT. The CDR3 loop spans 13 amino acids. CDR3: CASRDRGTDEQIF. Written as DNA, the CDR3 is TGTGCCAGCCGGGACAGGGGTACAGATGAGCAGATCTTC.

Ten or more counts support this clonotype. This chain links TRBV28 with TRBJ2-3, with 7 bases lining up with TRBD2. There are 16 residues in the CDR3. CDR1 and CDR2 (germline): MDHEN, SYDVKM. Germline trimming cut 5 bases from V and 0 bases from J; bases unmatched to any gene: 8. The CDR3 reads CASSGRLAASTDTQYF. CDR3 coding DNA: TGTGCCAGCAGTGGAAGACTAGCAGCTAGCACAGATACGCAGTATTTT.

This chain connects TRBV18 to TRBJ1-2; D uncertain. The V and J ends lost 4 bases and 3 bases respectively, with 12 bases between them. This CDR3 contains 14 residues. Germline V gene data show CDR1 as KGHSH and CDR2 as LQKENI. The CDR3 DNA reads TGTGCCAGCTCACTCCCCCGTCGGGACTATGGCTACACCTTC. This translates into CASSLPRRDYGYTF.

This clonotype is medium-sized by share. This chain's CDR3 is CASSWSGKLDTQYF. CDR3 sequence (DNA): TGCGCCAGCAGCTGGAGCGGGAAATTGGATACGCAGTATTTT. This chain links TRBV5-1 with TRBJ2-3, with 7 bases matching TRBD2. The CDR3 spans 14 residues. The germline CDR1 and CDR2 sequences are SGHRS and YFSETQ. V gave up 3 bases and J gave up 6 bases; unmatched junction bases: 7.

Ten or more counts support this clonotype. This chain uses TRBV20-1 with TRBJ2-3; TRBD2 aligns across 12 bases. CDR1 DFQATT and CDR2 SNEGSKA come from the germline V gene (reference sequence). There are 15 residues in the CDR3. Germline trimming cut 6 bases from V and 2 bases from J; bases unmatched to any gene: 6. The CDR3 loop is CSASTSGRTTDTQYF. DNA for the CDR3: TGCAGTGCGAGTACTAGCGGGAGGACCACAGATACGCAGTATTTT.

With regard to this clonotype: Being one base from a much bigger clone, this may be a read error. This CDR3 is missing its conserved last phenylalanine or tryptophan, likely due to a read error. V gene TRBV9 combines with J gene TRBJ2-7; D may be TRBD2 (6 bases). Germline V gene sequence: CDR1 SGDLS, CDR2 YYNGEE. Trimming left V 7 bases short and J 3 bases short, with 11 bases between. This CDR3 comprises 12 residues. The CDR3 loop reads CASGGKFYEQYL. CDR3 DNA sequence: TGTGCCAGCGGAGGGAAGTTCTACGAGCAGTACCTC.

This clonotype is classed as medium-sized (0.01 to 0.1%). This sequence joins TRBV7-8 and TRBJ2-1; D gene uncertain. CDR1 is SGHVS, CDR2 FQNEAQ, per germline. CDR3 size: 11 residues. The ends were cut back, 1 base at V and 13 bases at J, with 8 bases in the middle. This CDR3 is CASSLDPVQFF. CDR3 in DNA: TGTGCCAGCAGCTTAGACCCCGTCCAGTTCTTC.

This clonotype was counted a single time. A much larger clone lies one base from this, so it may be a read error. V usage is TRBV28 and J usage is TRBJ2-7; D might be TRBD1 (6 bases). This CDR3 is 11 amino acids long. Trimming removed 3 bases at V and 12 bases at J, with 12 bases between. In germline, CDR1 is MDHEN, CDR2 SYDVKM. The CDR3: CASSFPGVRYF. The DNA of the CDR3 is TGTGCCAGCAGTTTCCCAGGGGTACGGTACTTC.

Comment on this clonotype: A much larger clone lies one base from this, so it may be a read error. CDR3 nucleotides: TGTGCCAGCAGCCCCGGGCTCGGAGCCTCCTACGAGCAGTACTTC. It codes for CASSPGLGASYEQYF. The chain links TRBV7-3 to TRBJ2-7; D uncertain. Germline CDR1 reads SGHTA; CDR2 reads FQGTGA. The CDR3 spans 15 residues. V lost 5 bases and J lost 0, with 14 bases in between. The full variable domain, in which reference TRBV7-3 and TRBJ2-7 provide the parts outside the CDR3, is GAGVSQTPSNKVTEKGKYVELRCDPISGHTALYWYRQSLGQGPEFLIYFQGTGAADDSGLPNDRFFAVRPEGSVSTLKIQRTERGDSAVYLCASSPGLGASYEQYFGPGTRLTVT.

J is TRBJ2-7 and V is TRBV12-3 or TRBV12-4; possibly TRBD2 for D (5 bases). Trimming left V 5 bases short and J 2 bases short, with 13 bases between. The CDR3 has 14 amino acids. The CDR3 reads CASSVSGTTYEQYF. The CDR3 region has the DNA TGTGCCAGCAGTGTATCGGGAACAACCTACGAGCAGTACTTC.